This passage covers 10 T cell receptor beta chains from one sample sequenced in a study of blood T cell repertoires in COVID-19. The table came from immunoSEQ multiplex PCR; TCRdb's copy has only in-frame clones and leaves some out. The sample has more than 14,000 clones; about 86% are singletons. The sequencing input was peripheral blood. Every receptor here comes from a human donor in a cohort sampled during active COVID-19.

The chain links TRBV7-2 to TRBJ1-2; D gene unclear. CDR1 is SGHTA, CDR2 FQGNSA, per germline. CDR3 length equals 15 residues. V was cut by 1 base and J by 4 bases, with 13 bases left in between. CDR3 sequence: CASSLDTTVVYGYTF. CDR3 in DNA: TGTGCCAGCAGCTTAGATACCACTGTCGTCTATGGCTACACCTTC.

This clone occurred once. The chain joins TRBV5-1 to TRBJ2-5, with TRBD2 matching 8 bases. Trimming at V came to 6 bases and at J to 4 bases, leaving 8 bases not matched to a gene. The CDR3 contains 14 residues. Germline V lookup: CDR1 SGHRS, CDR2 YFSETQ. CDR3 region: CASNGGARGETQYF. CDR3 bases: TGCGCCAGCAACGGGGGGGCTAGGGGAGAGACCCAGTACTTC. The variable domain in full, with the rest retrieved from reference TRBV5-1 and TRBJ2-5, is KAGVTQTPRYLIKTRGQQVTLSCSPISGHRSVSWYQQTPGQGLQFLFEYFSETQRNKGNFPGRFSGRQFSNSRSEMNVSTLELGDSALYLCASNGGARGETQYFGPGTRLLVL.

The genes are TRBV4-2 and TRBJ2-3; maybe TRBD1 (5 bases). Germline V lookup: CDR1 LGHNA, CDR2 YNFKEQ. The CDR3 spans 13 residues. V gave up 1 base and J gave up 5 bases, with 7 bases separating them. DNA for the CDR3: TGTGCCAGCAGCCAAGCAAGGGGAGATACGCAGTATTTT. Amino acid sequence: CASSQARGDTQYF.

The rearrangement uses TRBV6-6 and TRBJ2-3, with a possible D match to TRBD1 (5 bases). The V gene's germline CDR1 is MNHNY and CDR2 SVGAGI (reference sequence). This CDR3 comprises 14 residues. V dropped 4 bases and J dropped 0 bases, with 8 bases sitting between them. The CDR3 is CASSFQGSTDTQYF. The CDR3 DNA reads TGTGCCAGCAGTTTCCAGGGCAGCACAGATACGCAGTATTTT.

The gene calls are TRBV10-1 and TRBJ2-7; 7 bases are a match to TRBD1. The CDR3 totals 16 residues. The junction had 16 bases not matched to a gene; V was cut back by 9 bases and J by 2 bases. Germline V gives CDR1 WNHNN, CDR2 SYGVQD (reference sequence). The DNA of the CDR3 is TGCGCCAGTACCGGGAAGAATTACAGGGGCGCCTACGAGCAGTACTTC. It yields the protein CASTGKNYRGAYEQYF.

The V call is TRBV4-2, the J call TRBJ2-1, with 11 positions matching TRBD2. CDR1 and CDR2 from the germline V gene are LGHNA and YNFKEQ. The ends lost 1 base at V and 0 bases at J; junction bases unmatched: 5. The CDR3 sequence is 18 residues long. The CDR3 coding sequence is TGTGCCAGCAGCCAAGTTGTTAGCGGGGGGGACTCCTACAATGAGCAGTTCTTC. As protein: CASSQVVSGGDSYNEQFF.

The V call is TRBV12-5, the J call TRBJ1-5; 8 nucleotides agree with TRBD1. CDR1 and CDR2 (germline): LGHNT, FRNRAP. The CDR3 extends over 17 amino acids. The trim removed 0 bases at V and 4 bases at J, leaving 8 bases unmatched. In DNA, the CDR3 is TGTGCTAGTGGTTTGGTACGGGACAGGCTCATTAATCAGCCCCAGCATTTT. Translation gives CASGLVRDRLINQPQHF.

A word on this clone: This sample also contains other DNA sequences that code for the same CDR3. This chain joins TRBV7-9 and TRBJ1-1, with a tentative D call TRBD1 (6 bases). This CDR3 has 14 amino acids. From germline, CDR1 is SEHNR and CDR2 FQNEAQ (reference sequence). Trimming took off 2 bases at V and 7 bases at J, with 14 bases between the two ends. CDR3 protein: CASSLSQGSREAFF. The DNA of the CDR3 is TGTGCCAGCAGCTTATCACAGGGAAGCCGTGAAGCTTTCTTT.

This CDR3 is CASSLQGAPGEQYF. DNA for the CDR3: TGTGCCAGCAGCTTACAGGGGGCGCCGGGGGAGCAGTACTTC. The gene calls are TRBV2 and TRBJ2-7, with TRBD1 identical over 9 bases. The CDR3 consists of 14 residues. From germline, CDR1 is SNHLY and CDR2 FYNNEI. The J segment lost 7 bases and the V segment lost 6 bases, leaving 10 bases of the junction unmatched.

V is TRBV25-1 and J is TRBJ1-4, with 10 bases aligning to TRBD1. The germline V gene encodes CDR1 MGHDK and CDR2 SYGVNS. V trimming: 3 bases; J trimming: 10 bases; junction bases outside the gene matches: 5. This CDR3 contains 14 residues. The CDR3 loop reads CASSDDRGQGKLFF. DNA for the CDR3: TGTGCCAGCAGTGATGACAGGGGGCAGGGAAAACTGTTTTTT.